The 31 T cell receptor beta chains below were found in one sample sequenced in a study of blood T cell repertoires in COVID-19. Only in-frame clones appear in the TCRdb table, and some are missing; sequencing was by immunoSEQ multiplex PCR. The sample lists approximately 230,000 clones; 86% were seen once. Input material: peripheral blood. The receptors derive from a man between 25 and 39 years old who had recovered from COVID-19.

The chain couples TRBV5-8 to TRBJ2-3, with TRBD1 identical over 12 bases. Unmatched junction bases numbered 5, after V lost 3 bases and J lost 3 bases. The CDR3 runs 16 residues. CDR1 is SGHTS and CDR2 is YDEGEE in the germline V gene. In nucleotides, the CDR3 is TGTGCCAGCAGCTGGGGACAGGGGGCAGGGACAGATACGCAGTATTTT. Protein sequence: CASSWGQGAGTDTQYF.

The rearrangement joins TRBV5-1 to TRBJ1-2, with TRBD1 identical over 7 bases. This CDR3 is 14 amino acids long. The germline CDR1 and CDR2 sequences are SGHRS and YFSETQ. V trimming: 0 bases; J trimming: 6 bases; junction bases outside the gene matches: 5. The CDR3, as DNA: TGCGCCAGCAGCTTGGACAGGGGCGACAATGGCTACACCTTC. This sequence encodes CASSLDRGDNGYTF.

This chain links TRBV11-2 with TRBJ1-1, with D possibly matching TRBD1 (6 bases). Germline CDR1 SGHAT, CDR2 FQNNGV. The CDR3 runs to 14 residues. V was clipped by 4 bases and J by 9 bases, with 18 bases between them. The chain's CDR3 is CASSSFHREIKAFF. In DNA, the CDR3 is TGTGCCAGCAGCTCATTTCACAGGGAAATAAAAGCTTTCTTT.

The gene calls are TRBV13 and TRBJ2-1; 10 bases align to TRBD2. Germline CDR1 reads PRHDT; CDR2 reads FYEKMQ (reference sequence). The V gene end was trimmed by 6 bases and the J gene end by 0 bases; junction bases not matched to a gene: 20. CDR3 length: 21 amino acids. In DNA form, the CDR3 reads TGTGCCAGCAGACGGCGGACAGGGCTAGCGGGGGCCCCGAGCTCCTACAATGAGCAGTTCTTC. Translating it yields CASRRRTGLAGAPSSYNEQFF.

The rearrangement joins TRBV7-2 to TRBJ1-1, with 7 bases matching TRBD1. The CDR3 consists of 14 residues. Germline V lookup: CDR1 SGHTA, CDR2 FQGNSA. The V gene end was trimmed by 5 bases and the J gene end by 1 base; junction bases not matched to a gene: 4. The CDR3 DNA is TGTGCCAGCAGCGTTTACAGGGGGAACACTGAAGCTTTCTTT. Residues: CASSVYRGNTEAFF.

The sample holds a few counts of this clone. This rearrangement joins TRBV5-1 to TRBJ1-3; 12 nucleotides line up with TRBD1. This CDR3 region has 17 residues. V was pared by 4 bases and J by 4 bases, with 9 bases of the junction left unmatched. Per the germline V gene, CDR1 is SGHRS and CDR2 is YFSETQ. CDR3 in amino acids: CASSPGTGGAWGNTIYF. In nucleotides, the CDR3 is TGCGCCAGCAGCCCCGGGACAGGGGGCGCGTGGGGAAACACCATATATTTT. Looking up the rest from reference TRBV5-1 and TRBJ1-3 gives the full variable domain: KAGVTQTPRYLIKTRGQQVTLSCSPISGHRSVSWYQQTPGQGLQFLFEYFSETQRNKGNFPGRFSGRQFSNSRSEMNVSTLELGDSALYLCASSPGTGGAWGNTIYFGEGSWLTVV.

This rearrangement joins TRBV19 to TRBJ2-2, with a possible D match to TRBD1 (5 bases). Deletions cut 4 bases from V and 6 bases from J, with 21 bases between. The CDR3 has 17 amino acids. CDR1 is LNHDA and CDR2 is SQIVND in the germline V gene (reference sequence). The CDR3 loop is CASSNPRAFTFPGELFF. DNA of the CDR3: TGTGCCAGTAGTAACCCCAGGGCCTTCACCTTCCCCGGGGAGCTGTTTTTT.

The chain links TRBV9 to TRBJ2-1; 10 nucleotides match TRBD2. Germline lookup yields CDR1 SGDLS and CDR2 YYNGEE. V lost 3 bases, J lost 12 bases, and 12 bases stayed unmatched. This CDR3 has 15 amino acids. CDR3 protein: CASSGGLAPSLAQFF. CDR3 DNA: TGTGCCAGCAGCGGGGGACTAGCGCCGAGCCTGGCGCAGTTCTTC.

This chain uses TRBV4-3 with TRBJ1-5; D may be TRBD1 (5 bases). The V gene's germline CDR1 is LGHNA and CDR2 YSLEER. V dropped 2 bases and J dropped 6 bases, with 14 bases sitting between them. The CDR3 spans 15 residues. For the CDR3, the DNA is TGCGCCAGCAGCCAATTTACAGGCGCCGCTCAGCCCCAGCATTTT. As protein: CASSQFTGAAQPQHF.

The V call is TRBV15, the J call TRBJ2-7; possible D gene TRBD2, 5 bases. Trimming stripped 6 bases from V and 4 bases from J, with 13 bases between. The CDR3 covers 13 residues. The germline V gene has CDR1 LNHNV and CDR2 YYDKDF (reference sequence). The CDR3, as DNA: TGTGCCACCAGTCGAGGGTTAGAGTACGAGCAGTACTTC. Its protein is CATSRGLEYEQYF.

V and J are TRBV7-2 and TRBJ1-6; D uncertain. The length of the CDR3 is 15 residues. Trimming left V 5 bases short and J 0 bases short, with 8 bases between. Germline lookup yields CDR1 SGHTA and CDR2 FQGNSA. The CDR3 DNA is TGTGCCAGCAGCATCCATAGCTCCTATAATTCACCCCTCCACTTT. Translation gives CASSIHSSYNSPLHF.

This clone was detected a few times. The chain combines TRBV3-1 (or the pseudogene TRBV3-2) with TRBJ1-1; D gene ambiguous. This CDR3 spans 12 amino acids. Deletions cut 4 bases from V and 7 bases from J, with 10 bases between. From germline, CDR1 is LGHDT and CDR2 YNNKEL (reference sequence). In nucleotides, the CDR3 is TGTGCCAGCAGCCCAGACGGGTTTGAAGCTTTCTTT. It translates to CASSPDGFEAFF.

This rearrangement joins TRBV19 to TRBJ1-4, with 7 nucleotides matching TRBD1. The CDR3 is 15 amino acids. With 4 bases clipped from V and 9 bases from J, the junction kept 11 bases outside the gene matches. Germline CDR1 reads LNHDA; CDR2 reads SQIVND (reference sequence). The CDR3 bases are TGTGCCAGTAGTAACCTCGACAGGGAGGAAAAAAAACTGTTTTTT. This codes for CASSNLDREEKKLFF. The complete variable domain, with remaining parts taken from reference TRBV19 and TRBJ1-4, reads DGGITQSPKYLFRKEGQNVTLSCEQNLNHDAMYWYRQDPGQGLRLIYYSQIVNDFQKGDIAEGYSVSREKKESFPLTVTSAQKNPTAFYLCASSNLDREEKKLFFGSGTQLSVL.

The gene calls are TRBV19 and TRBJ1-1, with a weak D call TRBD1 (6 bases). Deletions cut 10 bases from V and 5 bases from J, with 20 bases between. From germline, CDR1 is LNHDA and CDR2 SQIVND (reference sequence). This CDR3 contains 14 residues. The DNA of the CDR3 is TGTGCCACCCGACAACGGACAGATACTACTGAAGCTTTCTTT. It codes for CATRQRTDTTEAFF.

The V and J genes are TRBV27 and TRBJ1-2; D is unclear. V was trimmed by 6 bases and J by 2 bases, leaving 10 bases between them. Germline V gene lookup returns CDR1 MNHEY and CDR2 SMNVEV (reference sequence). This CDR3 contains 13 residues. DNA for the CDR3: TGTGCCAGCAGCCCTAGAGGGAACTATGGCTACACCTTC. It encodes CASSPRGNYGYTF.

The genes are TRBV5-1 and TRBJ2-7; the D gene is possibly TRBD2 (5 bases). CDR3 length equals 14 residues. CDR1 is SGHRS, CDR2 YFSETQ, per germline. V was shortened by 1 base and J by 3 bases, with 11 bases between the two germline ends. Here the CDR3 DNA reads TGCGCCAGCAGCTTGTTCGGCGACTACTACGAGCAGTACTTC. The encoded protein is CASSLFGDYYEQYF.

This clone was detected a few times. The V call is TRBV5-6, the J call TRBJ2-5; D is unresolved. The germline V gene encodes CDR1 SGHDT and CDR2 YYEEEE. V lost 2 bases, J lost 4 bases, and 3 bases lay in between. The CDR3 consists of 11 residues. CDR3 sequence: CASSFGETQYF. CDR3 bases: TGTGCCAGCAGCTTCGGAGAGACCCAGTACTTC.

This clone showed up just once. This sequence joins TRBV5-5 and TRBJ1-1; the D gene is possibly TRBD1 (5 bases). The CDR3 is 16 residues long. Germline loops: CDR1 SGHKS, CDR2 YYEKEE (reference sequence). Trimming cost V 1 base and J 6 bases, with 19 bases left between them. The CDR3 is CASSLLALSGAAEAFF. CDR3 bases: TGTGCCAGCAGCTTGCTAGCTCTAAGCGGGGCGGCTGAAGCTTTCTTT. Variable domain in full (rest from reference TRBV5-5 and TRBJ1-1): DAGVTQSPTHLIKTRGQQVTLRCSPISGHKSVSWYQQVLGQGPQFIFQYYEKEERGRGNFPDRFSARQFPNYSSELNVNALLLGDSALYLCASSLLALSGAAEAFFGQGTRLTVV.

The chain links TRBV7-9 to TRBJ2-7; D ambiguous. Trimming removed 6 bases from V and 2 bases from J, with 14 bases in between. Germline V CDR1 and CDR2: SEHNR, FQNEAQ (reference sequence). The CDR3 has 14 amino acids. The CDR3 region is CASSQQSNPYEQYF. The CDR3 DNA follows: TGTGCCAGCAGTCAACAGTCGAACCCCTACGAGCAGTACTTC.

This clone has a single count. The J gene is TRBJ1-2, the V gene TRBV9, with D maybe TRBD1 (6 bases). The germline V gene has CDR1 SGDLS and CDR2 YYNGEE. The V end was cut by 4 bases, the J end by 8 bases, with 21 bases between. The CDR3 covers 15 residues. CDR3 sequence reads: CASSRGGFSQEGYTF. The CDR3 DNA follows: TGTGCCAGCAGCCGTGGGGGCTTCTCGCAGGAGGGCTACACCTTC.

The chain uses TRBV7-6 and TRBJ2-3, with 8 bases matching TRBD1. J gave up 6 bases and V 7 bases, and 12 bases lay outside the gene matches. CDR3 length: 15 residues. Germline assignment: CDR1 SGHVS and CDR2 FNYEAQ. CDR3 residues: CASTLDRDLRDTQYF. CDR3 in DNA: TGTGCCAGCACGCTGGACAGGGACTTAAGGGATACGCAGTATTTT.

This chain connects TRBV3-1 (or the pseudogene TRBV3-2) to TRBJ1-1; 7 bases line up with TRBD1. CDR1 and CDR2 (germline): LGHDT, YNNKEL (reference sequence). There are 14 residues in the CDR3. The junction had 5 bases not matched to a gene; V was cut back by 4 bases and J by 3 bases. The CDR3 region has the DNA TGTGCCAGCAGCCCGCGAGGGGGCCACACTGAAGCTTTCTTT. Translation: CASSPRGGHTEAFF.

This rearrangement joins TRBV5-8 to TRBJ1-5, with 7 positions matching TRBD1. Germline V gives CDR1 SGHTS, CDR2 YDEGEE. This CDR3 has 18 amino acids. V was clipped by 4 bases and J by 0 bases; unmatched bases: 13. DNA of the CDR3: TGTGCCAGCAGCCGAGAATACGTATACAGGGGTAGCAATCAGCCCCAGCATTTT. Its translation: CASSREYVYRGSNQPQHF.

CDR3 nucleotides: TGTGCCAGCAGTTTAGGGCCAGTAGAGACCCAGTACTTC. It yields the protein CASSLGPVETQYF. The chain recombines TRBV12-3 or TRBV12-4 with TRBJ2-5; D gene ambiguous. The CDR3 extends over 13 amino acids. V lost 1 base, J lost 4 bases, and 7 bases lay in between.

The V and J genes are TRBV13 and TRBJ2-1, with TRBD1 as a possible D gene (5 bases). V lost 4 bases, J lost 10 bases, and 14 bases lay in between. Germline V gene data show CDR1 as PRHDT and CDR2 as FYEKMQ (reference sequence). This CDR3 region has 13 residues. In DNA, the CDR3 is TGTGCCAGCAGCTCCTCCAGGGAACAGGAGCAGTTCTTC. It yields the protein CASSSSREQEQFF.

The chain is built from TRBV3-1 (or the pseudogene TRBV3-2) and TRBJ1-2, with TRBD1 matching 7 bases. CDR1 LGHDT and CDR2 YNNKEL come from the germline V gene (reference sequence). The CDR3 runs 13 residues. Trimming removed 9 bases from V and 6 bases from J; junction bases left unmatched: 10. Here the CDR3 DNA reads TGTGCCAGTCGTCGACAGGGAGGCGATGGCTACACCTTC. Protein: CASRRQGGDGYTF.

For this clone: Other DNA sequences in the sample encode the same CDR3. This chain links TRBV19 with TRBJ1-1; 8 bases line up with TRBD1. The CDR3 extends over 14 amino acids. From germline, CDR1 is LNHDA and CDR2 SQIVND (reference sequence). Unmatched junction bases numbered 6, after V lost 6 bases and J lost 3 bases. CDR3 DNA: TGTGCCAGTAGCATTGGGACAGGCGACACTGAAGCTTTCTTT. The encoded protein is CASSIGTGDTEAFF.

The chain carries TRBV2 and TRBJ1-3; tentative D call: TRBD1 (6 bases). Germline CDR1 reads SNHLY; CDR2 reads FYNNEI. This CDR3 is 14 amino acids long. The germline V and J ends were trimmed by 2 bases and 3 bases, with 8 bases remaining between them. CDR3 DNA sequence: TGTGCCAGCAGTGAAAACAGGGTTGGAAACACCATATATTTT. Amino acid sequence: CASSENRVGNTIYF.

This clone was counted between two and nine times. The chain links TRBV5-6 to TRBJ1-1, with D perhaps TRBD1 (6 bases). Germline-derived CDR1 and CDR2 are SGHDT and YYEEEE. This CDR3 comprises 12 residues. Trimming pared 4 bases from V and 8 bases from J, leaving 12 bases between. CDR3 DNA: TGTGCCAGCAGCCTCCCGGGACAAGAAGCTTTCTTT. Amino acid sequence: CASSLPGQEAFF.

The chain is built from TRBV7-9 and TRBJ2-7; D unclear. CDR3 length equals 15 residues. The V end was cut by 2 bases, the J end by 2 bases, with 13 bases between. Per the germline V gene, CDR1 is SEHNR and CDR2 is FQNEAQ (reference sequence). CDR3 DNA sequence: TGTGCCAGCAGCTTATATGTGAGTCTTACCTACGAGCAGTACTTC. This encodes CASSLYVSLTYEQYF.

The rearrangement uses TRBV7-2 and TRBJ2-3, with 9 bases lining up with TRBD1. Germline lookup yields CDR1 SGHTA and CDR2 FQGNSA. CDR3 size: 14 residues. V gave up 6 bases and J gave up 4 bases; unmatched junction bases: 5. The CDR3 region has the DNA TGTGCCAGCAGACCAGGGACAGGGTCAGATACGCAGTATTTT. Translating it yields CASRPGTGSDTQYF.